The 28 T cell receptor beta chains below come from one sample, sequenced in a study of T cell changes during pregnancy in multiple sclerosis. Only in-frame clones appear in the TCRdb table, and some are missing; sequencing was by immunoSEQ multiplex PCR. Here the sample spans 45,000 to 55,000 clones, 90% to 95% being singletons. The starting material was peripheral blood, obtained after pregnancy. The receptors were sampled from a female donor with multiple sclerosis, enrolled in a pregnancy study.

This chain connects TRBV11-3 to TRBJ1-1, with D tentatively TRBD1 (6 bases). The CDR3 covers 16 residues. V lost 2 bases and J 4 bases, leaving 17 bases between the germline ends. The germline V gene encodes CDR1 SGHNT and CDR2 YENEEA. The CDR3 sequence is CASSLRGGGLPTEAFF. CDR3 nucleotides: TGTGCCAGCAGCTTAAGGGGAGGGGGACTTCCCACTGAAGCTTTCTTT.

This clone was detected once. The chain links TRBV4-1 to TRBJ2-1; 10 bases align to TRBD2. The CDR3 contains 16 residues. CDR1 is MGHRA and CDR2 is YSYEKL in the germline V gene. V lost 2 bases and J lost 9; bases outside the gene matches: 10. The CDR3 DNA sequence: TGCGCCAGCAGCCAACGGTGGAGCGGGGGGGCCGGTGAGCAGTTCTTC. This translates into CASSQRWSGGAGEQFF.

The CDR3 coding sequence is TGTGCCAGCAAGAGGGCGGGGGGAGAAAAACTGTTTTTT. It codes for CASKRAGGEKLFF. The chain has TRBV7-6 and TRBJ1-4; a weak D match, TRBD1 (5 bases). CDR1 SGHVS and CDR2 FNYEAQ come from the germline V gene. CDR3 length equals 13 residues. The V end lost 7 bases, the J end lost 8 bases, and 14 bases lay between the germline ends.

The chain is built from TRBV6-1 and TRBJ1-2; 10 bases are shared with TRBD1. Germline V gives CDR1 MNHNS, CDR2 SASEGT. This CDR3 region has 16 residues. Trimming at V came to 2 bases and at J to 0 bases, leaving 3 bases not matched to a gene. DNA of the CDR3: TGTGCCAGCAGTGAACGACAGGGGGCTGCTAACTATGGCTACACCTTC. It encodes CASSERQGAANYGYTF.

This sequence joins TRBV16 and TRBJ1-1; D is unresolved. Germline V gives CDR1 KGHSY, CDR2 FQNENV. Trimming left V 0 bases short and J 3 bases short, with 8 bases between. The CDR3 is 14 amino acids. This CDR3 is CASSQSWGDTEAFF. DNA for the CDR3: TGTGCCAGCAGCCAATCGTGGGGAGACACTGAAGCTTTCTTT. Full variable domain (remainder filled in from reference TRBV16 and TRBJ1-1): GEEVAQTPKHLVRGEGQKAKLYCAPIKGHSYVFWYQQVLKNEFKFLISFQNENVFDETGMPKERFSAKCLPNSPCSLEIQATKLEDSAVYFCASSQSWGDTEAFFGQGTRLTVV.

This clone was seen a single time. The V call is TRBV25-1, the J call TRBJ1-1, with D unresolved. From germline, CDR1 is MGHDK and CDR2 SYGVNS. The CDR3 covers 15 residues. V was cut by 0 bases and J by 0 bases, with 8 bases left in between. DNA for the CDR3: TGTGCCAGCAGTGAATACACGGGTATGAACACTGAAGCTTTCTTT. It yields the protein CASSEYTGMNTEAFF.

The chain links TRBV29-1 to TRBJ2-7; the D gene is possibly TRBD2 (5 bases). Germline-derived CDR1 and CDR2 are SQVTM and ANQGSEA. V was cut by 3 bases and J by 2 bases, with 14 bases left in between. The CDR3 length is 14 residues. CDR3 in amino acids: CSVESARGPYEQYF. Here the CDR3 DNA reads TGCAGCGTTGAGTCTGCTCGAGGGCCCTACGAGCAGTACTTC.

The chain joins TRBV19 to TRBJ1-3; D might be TRBD1 (5 bases). The CDR3 is 15 amino acids. Trimming stripped 6 bases from V and 4 bases from J, with 16 bases between. The V gene's germline CDR1 is LNHDA and CDR2 SQIVND (reference sequence). CDR3 sequence (DNA): TGTGCCAGTAGATGGGGCGGTGGGATCGGAAACACCATATATTTT. Amino acid sequence: CASRWGGGIGNTIYF. The full variable domain, in which reference TRBV19 and TRBJ1-3 provide the parts outside the CDR3, is DGGITQSPKYLFRKEGQNVTLSCEQNLNHDAMYWYRQDPGQGLRLIYYSQIVNDFQKGDIAEGYSVSREKKESFPLTVTSAQKNPTAFYLCASRWGGGIGNTIYFGEGSWLTVV.

The CDR3 DNA reads as TGCGCCAGCAGCCAAGATAACACAGGCGGTTCACCCCTCCACTTT. Encoded protein: CASSQDNTGGSPLHF. The rearrangement links TRBV4-3 to TRBJ1-6; possibly TRBD1 for D (5 bases). CDR3 length: 15 residues. Trimming took 0 bases from V and 9 from J, leaving 12 bases between them. The germline V gene encodes CDR1 LGHNA and CDR2 YSLEER.

The chain links TRBV14 to TRBJ2-7, with D perhaps TRBD2 (6 bases). This CDR3 region has 15 residues. CDR1 is SGHDN and CDR2 is FVKESK in the germline V gene. Trimming took 3 bases from V and 2 from J, leaving 14 bases between them. CDR3 DNA sequence: TGTGCCAGCAGCCACCCCCCCGGGGGTACCTACGAGCAGTACTTC. It specifies CASSHPPGGTYEQYF.

This rearrangement joins TRBV7-6 to TRBJ2-3; no reliable D call. Between the trimmed V and J ends, which lost 5 bases and 3 bases, there was a span of 21 bases. The CDR3 spans 17 residues. Germline V gene lookup returns CDR1 SGHVS and CDR2 FNYEAQ. The CDR3 bases are TGTGCCAGCAGCCCAGAGGTCGCGCCCCGCCAAACAGATACGCAGTATTTT. Translated: CASSPEVAPRQTDTQYF.

V is TRBV19 and J is TRBJ1-5, with D unresolved. The length of the CDR3 is 12 residues. Trimming cost V 5 bases and J 9 bases, with 11 bases left between them. Germline lookup yields CDR1 LNHDA and CDR2 SQIVND (reference sequence). This CDR3 is CASSSLQWPQHF. The CDR3 DNA follows: TGTGCCAGTAGTTCTTTGCAGTGGCCCCAGCATTTT.

The chain recombines TRBV6-5 with TRBJ1-2, with 8 bases lining up with TRBD1. Unmatched junction bases numbered 5, after V lost 6 bases and J lost 8 bases. Germline CDR1 reads MNHEY; CDR2 reads SVGAGI. CDR3 size: 12 residues. The CDR3 here is CASSRQGSGYTF. The DNA for the CDR3 is TGTGCCAGCAGCCGACAGGGGAGCGGCTACACCTTC.

This chain uses TRBV15 with TRBJ1-1, with D possibly TRBD1 on 5 matching bases. Germline V gene sequence: CDR1 LNHNV, CDR2 YYDKDF (reference sequence). The length of the CDR3 is 14 residues. With 3 bases removed from V and 1 base from J, the gap between germline ends came to 9 bases. Here the CDR3 reads CATSRPTENTEAFF. The CDR3 region has the DNA TGTGCCACCAGCAGGCCGACAGAGAACACTGAAGCTTTCTTT.

This clone was recorded once. The chain carries TRBV29-1 and TRBJ1-6, with D tentatively TRBD1 (5 bases). Trimming took off 4 bases at V and 5 bases at J, with 12 bases between the two ends. CDR1 is SQVTM, CDR2 ANQGSEA, per germline. The CDR3 totals 14 residues. The CDR3 DNA sequence: TGCAGCGTTGGGGGAGGGGCAGATAATTCACCCCTCCACTTT. This sequence encodes CSVGGGADNSPLHF.

The CDR3 DNA is TGTGCCAGCAGCGGTGGAGGGGGCTACACCTTC. This translates into CASSGGGGYTF. The chain joins TRBV9 to TRBJ1-2; unclear D gene. With 3 bases removed from V and 8 bases from J, the gap between germline ends came to 8 bases. This CDR3 is 11 amino acids long. Germline-derived CDR1 and CDR2 are SGDLS and YYNGEE. Combining the CDR3 with reference TRBV9 and TRBJ1-2 gives the whole variable domain DSGVTQTPKHLITATGQRVTLRCSPRSGDLSVYWYQQSLDQGLQFLIQYYNGEERAKGNILERFSAQQFPDLHSELNLSSLELGDSALYFCASSGGGGYTFGSGTRLTVV.

This clone has just a few counts. CDR3 region: CASSSQVTGGRQPQHF. CDR3 sequence (DNA): TGTGCCAGCAGCTCGCAAGTAACAGGGGGCAGGCAGCCCCAGCATTTT. The rearrangement uses TRBV13 and TRBJ1-5; 9 nucleotides line up with TRBD1. The ends lost 4 bases at V and 7 bases at J; junction bases unmatched: 11. Germline V gives CDR1 PRHDT, CDR2 FYEKMQ (reference sequence). This CDR3 region has 16 residues.

The chain uses TRBV4-2 and TRBJ2-3, with 8 bases matching TRBD1. This CDR3 spans 16 amino acids. The germline V gene has CDR1 LGHNA and CDR2 YNFKEQ. The J segment lost 0 bases and the V segment lost 1 base, leaving 3 bases of the junction unmatched. CDR3 bases: TGTGCCAGCAGCCAAGCGGACAGGGTCAGCACAGATACGCAGTATTTT. It codes for CASSQADRVSTDTQYF.

The rearrangement joins TRBV28 to TRBJ1-4; D is unresolved. The CDR3 spans 18 residues. Germline V gene data show CDR1 as MDHEN and CDR2 as SYDVKM. The V gene lost 6 bases and the J gene lost 0 bases, with 20 bases spanning the gap. CDR3 sequence reads: CASSPRVAVLSTNEKLFF. In DNA form, the CDR3 reads TGTGCCAGCAGCCCACGGGTCGCAGTTCTTTCAACTAATGAAAAACTGTTTTTT.

The CDR3 DNA is TGTGCCAGCAGTTCCTGGACTAGCGGGGCCTACAATGAGCAGTTCTTC. Amino acids: CASSSWTSGAYNEQFF. The chain is built from TRBV27 and TRBJ2-1; 12 bases are shared with TRBD2. This CDR3 is 16 amino acids long. V was clipped by 4 bases and J by 2 bases; unmatched bases: 3. The V gene's germline CDR1 is MNHEY and CDR2 SMNVEV (reference sequence).

The CDR3 sequence: CASSSQRYEQYF. The CDR3 DNA follows: TGTGCCAGTAGTAGCCAGCGCTACGAGCAGTACTTC. J is TRBJ2-7 and V is TRBV19; D is unclear. The CDR3 is 12 amino acids. The V end lost 4 bases, the J end lost 3 bases, and 7 bases lay between the germline ends. Germline CDR1 is LNHDA and CDR2 is SQIVND (reference sequence).

This chain uses TRBV11-2 with TRBJ2-2; no clear D gene. The CDR3 is 14 amino acids. Germline CDR1 is SGHAT and CDR2 is FQNNGV. Trimming removed 2 bases from V and 5 bases from J, with 9 bases in between. Written as DNA, the CDR3 is TGTGCCAGCAGCTTAACTGATTCAACCGGGGAGCTGTTTTTT. Encoded protein: CASSLTDSTGELFF.

The rearrangement joins TRBV19 to TRBJ2-5; TRBD2 agrees at 7 bases. Trimming at V came to 3 bases and at J to 1 base, leaving 11 bases not matched to a gene. This CDR3 spans 17 amino acids. The germline CDR1 and CDR2 sequences are LNHDA and SQIVND (reference sequence). CDR3 sequence (DNA): TGTGCCAGTAGTATGGGGGGGAGACTAGCCGGCCAAGAGACCCAGTACTTC. Its translation is CASSMGGRLAGQETQYF.

The chain uses TRBV7-9 and TRBJ1-4; perhaps TRBD1 as D (5 bases). The V end was cut by 3 bases, the J end by 3 bases, with 14 bases between. Per germline, CDR1 SEHNR and CDR2 FQNEAQ (reference sequence). The CDR3 has 16 residues. The CDR3 loop is CASSFSLAGANEKLFF. DNA for the CDR3: TGTGCCAGCAGCTTCTCCCTGGCGGGGGCTAATGAAAAACTGTTTTTT.

This chain uses TRBV18 with TRBJ2-6; no clear D gene. CDR3 length equals 15 residues. Germline lookup yields CDR1 KGHSH and CDR2 LQKENI. The V end lost 2 bases, the J end lost 0 bases, and 5 bases lay between the germline ends. The CDR3 is CASSPEASGANVLTF. CDR3 nucleotides: TGTGCCAGCTCACCAGAAGCCTCTGGGGCCAACGTCCTGACTTTC. Complete variable domain (other parts from reference TRBV18 and TRBJ2-6): NAGVMQNPRHLVRRRGQEARLRCSPMKGHSHVYWYRQLPEEGLKFMVYLQKENIIDESGMPKERFSAEFPKEGPSILRIQQVVRGDSAAYFCASSPEASGANVLTFGAGSRLTVL.

The DNA of the CDR3 is TGTGCCAGTACCCCGGGCGGGCGTGCTTTCTTT. Its protein is CASTPGGRAFF. The gene calls are TRBV19 and TRBJ1-1; D is ambiguous. CDR1 is LNHDA and CDR2 is SQIVND in the germline V gene (reference sequence). The CDR3 has 11 residues. Trimming left V 7 bases short and J 11 bases short, with 14 bases between.

The chain carries TRBV15 and TRBJ2-7; the D gene is possibly TRBD2 (5 bases). Germline assignment: CDR1 LNHNV and CDR2 YYDKDF (reference sequence). V lost 1 base to trimming and J lost 3 bases, with 13 bases between them. This CDR3 is built from 15 residues. The CDR3: CATSRVVNGDYEQYF. Written as DNA, the CDR3 is TGTGCCACCAGCAGAGTGGTGAACGGGGACTACGAGCAGTACTTC.

The rearrangement joins TRBV19 to TRBJ1-2; possibly TRBD1 for D (6 bases). Germline values: CDR1 LNHDA, CDR2 SQIVND (reference sequence). The CDR3 has 15 residues. V lost 9 bases and J lost 1, with 18 bases in between. The CDR3 loop is CASPLDRLHNYGYTF. For the CDR3, the DNA is TGTGCCAGCCCGCTCGACAGGCTACATAACTATGGCTACACCTTC.